These 9 T cell receptor beta chains were sequenced from one sample in a study of blood T cell repertoires in COVID-19. Produced via immunoSEQ multiplex PCR; TCRdb's table is partial and in-frame only. The sample includes more than 65,000 clones, more than 65% of them seen just once. The sample consisted of peripheral blood. The origin of the receptors is a woman in her 50s with acute or convalescent COVID-19.

This clone was seen more than once but under ten times. The chain has TRBV7-9 and TRBJ2-1; 7 bases are shared with TRBD2. The CDR3 sequence is 15 residues long. After removal of 3 bases from V and 7 bases from J, the junction contained 9 bases not matched to a gene. Germline V gene sequence: CDR1 SEHNR, CDR2 FQNEAQ (reference sequence). The CDR3 protein is CASSLGGGTQNEQFF. In nucleotides, the CDR3 is TGTGCCAGCAGCTTGGGGGGAGGGACTCAAAATGAGCAGTTCTTC.

This chain links TRBV25-1 with TRBJ1-2, with 11 bases matching TRBD1. V trimming: 6 bases; J trimming: 6 bases; junction bases outside the gene matches: 6. Germline loops: CDR1 MGHDK, CDR2 SYGVNS. The CDR3 runs 14 residues. CDR3 in DNA: TGTGCCAGCAGCTCGGACAGGGGGCTTAATGGCTACACCTTC. Protein sequence: CASSSDRGLNGYTF.

This rearrangement joins TRBV3-1 (or the pseudogene TRBV3-2) to TRBJ1-6, with D uncertain. Germline V gives CDR1 LGHDT, CDR2 YNNKEL (reference sequence). The CDR3 is 13 residues long. V gave up 0 bases and J gave up 15 bases, with 12 bases separating them. CDR3 in amino acids: CASSQDFRTFLHF. The DNA for the CDR3 is TGTGCCAGCAGCCAAGATTTTCGCACATTCCTCCACTTT.

The chain uses TRBV5-5 and TRBJ1-4, with D perhaps TRBD1 (5 bases). Germline-derived CDR1 and CDR2 are SGHKS and YYEKEE (reference sequence). Trimming removed 1 base at V and 8 bases at J, with 18 bases between. The CDR3 is 16 amino acids. CDR3 residues: CASSLRGGTPIEKLFF. The CDR3 DNA is TGTGCCAGCAGCTTGAGGGGAGGAACACCGATAGAAAAACTGTTTTTT.

This chain connects TRBV9 to TRBJ2-3; D is possibly TRBD2 (6 bases). V dropped 0 bases and J dropped 4 bases, with 12 bases sitting between them. Germline CDR1 SGDLS, CDR2 YYNGEE. The CDR3 length is 15 residues. The CDR3 loop is CASSVAGSGADTQYF. The CDR3 DNA sequence: TGTGCCAGCAGCGTAGCCGGGAGTGGCGCAGATACGCAGTATTTT. The full variable domain, in which reference TRBV9 and TRBJ2-3 provide the parts outside the CDR3, is DSGVTQTPKHLITATGQRVTLRCSPRSGDLSVYWYQQSLDQGLQFLIQYYNGEERAKGNILERFSAQQFPDLHSELNLSSLELGDSALYFCASSVAGSGADTQYFGPGTRLTVL.

The chain is built from TRBV10-1 and TRBJ1-1; D is unresolved. In germline, CDR1 is WNHNN, CDR2 SYGVQD (reference sequence). The CDR3 spans 15 residues. V lost 2 bases to trimming and J lost 0 bases, with 10 bases between them. CDR3 loop: CASSEGSGVNTEAFF. The CDR3 bases are TGCGCCAGCAGTGAGGGGTCAGGCGTGAACACTGAAGCTTTCTTT.

The chain uses TRBV18 and TRBJ2-1; 9 nucleotides line up with TRBD2. Germline CDR1 is KGHSH and CDR2 is LQKENI. V dropped 2 bases and J dropped 5; count of bases not matched to a gene: 7. The CDR3 covers 16 residues. The CDR3 loop reads CASSPRLAELNNEQFF. DNA of the CDR3: TGTGCCAGCTCACCAAGACTAGCGGAGCTTAACAATGAGCAGTTCTTC. The full variable domain, in which reference TRBV18 and TRBJ2-1 provide the parts outside the CDR3, is NAGVMQNPRHLVRRRGQEARLRCSPMKGHSHVYWYRQLPEEGLKFMVYLQKENIIDESGMPKERFSAEFPKEGPSILRIQQVVRGDSAAYFCASSPRLAELNNEQFFGPGTRLTVL.

This sequence joins TRBV29-1 and TRBJ1-1; no firm D call. The V gene's germline CDR1 is SQVTM and CDR2 ANQGSEA. V was pared by 6 bases and J by 0 bases, with 11 bases between. The CDR3 spans 13 residues. DNA of the CDR3: TGCAGCGTCCGGTATGATCTGAACACTGAAGCTTTCTTT. It encodes CSVRYDLNTEAFF.

The rearrangement joins TRBV6-5 to TRBJ2-3; tentative D call: TRBD2 (6 bases). There are 13 residues in the CDR3. Germline values: CDR1 MNHEY, CDR2 SVGAGI. V was pared by 6 bases and J by 4 bases, with 11 bases between. Here the CDR3 DNA reads TGTGCCAGCAGACGGGAGTCCGCAGATACGCAGTATTTT. This translates into CASRRESADTQYF.